These 3 T cell receptor beta chains originate from one sample sequenced in a study of Ad26.COV2.S vaccination and SARS-CoV-2 variants (dated by TCRdb to the early 2020s). Per the publication, the treatment or condition label means: around 19 received Ad26.COV2.S at low or high dose, single or two shots; roughly 5 received placebo; per-sample allocation not given. Repertoires of vaccine and placebo recipients were sequenced from samples taken on day 63 after the first injection. The library came from the immunoSEQ multiplex PCR assay. TCRdb provides this immuneACCESS table in a form limited to in-frame rearrangements. Some clones are lacking; in checked studies, under half of them reflect an unresolved V gene, and why the rest are absent is not known. The sample table lists 300,000 to 350,000 clones, around 89% of them with a count of one. Around 4.5% of the sample is taken by the ten largest. Sequencing used peripheral blood, obtained in a trial of Ad26.COV2.S vaccine versus placebo. The receptor set was obtained from a person aged 18 to 59 who received the Ad26.COV2.S COVID-19 vaccine or a placebo.

The CDR3 nucleotides read TGTGCCAGCAGTTACCGGGGGAGCACTGAAGCTTTCTTT. It is translated as CASSYRGSTEAFF. The chain carries TRBV6-5 and TRBJ1-1, with TRBD1 as a possible D gene (5 bases). CDR1 is MNHEY, CDR2 SVGAGI, per germline. Trimming removed 2 bases from V and 4 bases from J, with 8 bases in between. The CDR3 spans 13 residues.

The V and J genes are TRBV19 and TRBJ1-1; D is unclear. The germline V gene has CDR1 LNHDA and CDR2 SQIVND (reference sequence). V was clipped by 6 bases and J by 9 bases, with 17 bases between them. This CDR3 has 13 residues. For the CDR3, the DNA is TGTGCCAGTAGGTGGGCCGGTCAGGAAAAAGCTTTCTTT. Amino acids: CASRWAGQEKAFF. The full variable domain, with the rest looked up from reference TRBV19 and TRBJ1-1, is DGGITQSPKYLFRKEGQNVTLSCEQNLNHDAMYWYRQDPGQGLRLIYYSQIVNDFQKGDIAEGYSVSREKKESFPLTVTSAQKNPTAFYLCASRWAGQEKAFFGQGTRLTVV.

V usage is TRBV4-2 and J usage is TRBJ2-7; no clear D. Germline loops: CDR1 LGHNA, CDR2 YNFKEQ. V shed 0 bases and J shed 4 bases, with 7 bases lying between them. The CDR3 sequence is 13 residues long. In DNA, the CDR3 is TGTGCCAGCAGCCAAGATCCCCAATACGAGCAGTACTTC. This translates into CASSQDPQYEQYF.